Shown below are 32 T cell receptor beta chains from a single sample sequenced in a study of T cells in pancreatic ductal adenocarcinoma (dated by TCRdb to about 2017). Selected pancreatic ductal adenocarcinoma patients had undergone surgery without neoadjuvant therapy. The method behind the library was the immunoSEQ multiplex PCR assay. TCRdb retrieved this table from immuneACCESS and kept in-frame rearrangements only. Not all clones are present; in checked studies, unresolved V genes account for under half, and no reason is known for the remainder. The sample yields about 100,000 clones; roughly 96% were counted once. Of the sample, 2.5% to 3.5% falls within the top ten clones. Sequencing used PBMCs. The receptors stem from a human donor with pancreatic ductal adenocarcinoma.

The chain carries TRBV19 and TRBJ1-2; TRBD1 might be the D (6 bases). V lost 3 bases and J 8 bases, leaving 19 bases between the germline ends. There are 15 residues in the CDR3. The V gene's germline CDR1 is LNHDA and CDR2 SQIVND (reference sequence). The CDR3 reads CASSIWQDSSEGYTF. The CDR3 nucleotides read TGTGCCAGTAGTATCTGGCAGGACAGCTCGGAAGGCTACACCTTC.

The chain uses TRBV9 and TRBJ2-3; 10 bases are shared with TRBD2. After removal of 2 bases from V and 7 bases from J, the junction contained 7 bases not matched to a gene. This CDR3 contains 15 residues. Per the germline V gene, CDR1 is SGDLS and CDR2 is YYNGEE. CDR3 sequence reads: CASSVWGLAFHTQYF. The CDR3, as DNA: TGTGCCAGCAGCGTTTGGGGACTAGCGTTTCATACGCAGTATTTT. Combining the CDR3 with reference TRBV9 and TRBJ2-3 gives the whole variable domain DSGVTQTPKHLITATGQRVTLRCSPRSGDLSVYWYQQSLDQGLQFLIQYYNGEERAKGNILERFSAQQFPDLHSELNLSSLELGDSALYFCASSVWGLAFHTQYFGPGTRLTVL.

This rearrangement joins TRBV7-3 to TRBJ1-1; TRBD1 is a possible D gene (6 bases). In germline, CDR1 is SGHTA, CDR2 FQGTGA. This CDR3 has 15 amino acids. V was shortened by 5 bases and J by 0 bases, with 13 bases between the two germline ends. DNA of the CDR3: TGTGCCAGCAGCCCCGACAGGCCCGTGAACACTGAAGCTTTCTTT. Translation gives CASSPDRPVNTEAFF.

The chain recombines TRBV14 with TRBJ2-6, with D unclear. CDR3 size: 13 residues. CDR1 and CDR2 (germline): SGHDN, FVKESK. Trimming removed 6 bases from V and 0 bases from J, with 3 bases in between. The CDR3: CASSSSGANVLTF. The CDR3 DNA is TGTGCCAGCAGTAGCTCTGGGGCCAACGTCCTGACTTTC.

This chain joins TRBV4-1 and TRBJ2-2, with 10 bases matching TRBD2. From germline, CDR1 is MGHRA and CDR2 YSYEKL. The ends lost 4 bases at V and 7 bases at J; junction bases unmatched: 9. The CDR3 is 16 amino acids. The CDR3 DNA follows: TGCGCCAGCAGCCTCCGAGCGGGAGGGGACAGCGGGGAGCTGTTTTTT. Translation gives CASSLRAGGDSGELFF.

This chain links TRBV27 with TRBJ2-1, with 9 bases identical to TRBD2. Trimming cost V 6 bases and J 4 bases; bases outside gene matches: 7. Per germline, CDR1 MNHEY and CDR2 SMNVEV (reference sequence). The CDR3 runs 15 residues. The CDR3 coding sequence is TGTGCCAGCAGGGGAGCGGGAGGAGGGTACAATGAGCAGTTCTTC. It is translated as CASRGAGGGYNEQFF.

J is TRBJ2-7 and V is TRBV27; TRBD1 agrees at 10 bases. After removal of 3 bases from V and 2 bases from J, the junction contained 4 bases not matched to a gene. The CDR3 totals 15 residues. Germline loops: CDR1 MNHEY, CDR2 SMNVEV (reference sequence). DNA for the CDR3: TGTGCCAGCAGTTTTTTCGGGACAGGGGCCTACGAGCAGTACTTC. It specifies CASSFFGTGAYEQYF.

This chain links TRBV29-1 with TRBJ1-4, with 8 bases matching TRBD1. Germline V gene data show CDR1 as SQVTM and CDR2 as ANQGSEA. J lost 8 bases, V lost 4 bases, and 6 bases had no gene match. The CDR3 consists of 13 residues. Here the CDR3 DNA reads TGCAGCGTTGGGACAGGGCTGGGGGAAAAACTGTTTTTT. Protein product: CSVGTGLGEKLFF.

The chain carries TRBV7-2 and TRBJ2-5, with a possible D match to TRBD2 (6 bases). Trimming left V 2 bases short and J 5 bases short, with 15 bases between. The V gene's germline CDR1 is SGHTA and CDR2 FQGNSA. The CDR3 runs to 15 residues. CDR3: CASSLPNGRVETQYF. The CDR3 coding sequence is TGTGCCAGCAGCTTACCCAACGGGAGAGTTGAGACCCAGTACTTC.

The chain is built from TRBV7-8 and TRBJ2-2; TRBD1 aligns across 9 bases. Trimming took 6 bases from V and 0 from J; bases not matched to a gene: 8. Per germline, CDR1 SGHVS and CDR2 FQNEAQ. The CDR3 covers 17 residues. Here the CDR3 reads CASRHPRDRANTGELFF. The CDR3 nucleotides read TGTGCCAGCAGACATCCCCGGGACAGGGCGAACACCGGGGAGCTGTTTTTT.

V is TRBV7-8 and J is TRBJ2-5; 7 nucleotides agree with TRBD1. CDR3 length: 16 amino acids. Germline CDR1 is SGHVS and CDR2 is FQNEAQ. V lost 5 bases and J lost 5; bases outside the gene matches: 14. Here the CDR3 reads CASSTRGVRGSETQYF. CDR3 sequence (DNA): TGTGCCAGCAGCACACGAGGCGTCAGGGGGTCGGAGACCCAGTACTTC.

This sequence joins TRBV2 and TRBJ2-2; no clear D gene. CDR1 and CDR2 from the germline V gene are SNHLY and FYNNEI. Trimming left V 8 bases short and J 6 bases short, with 10 bases between. This CDR3 comprises 12 residues. As DNA, the CDR3 is TGTGCCAGCTGCTTATCGGCCGGGGAGCTGTTTTTT. Translating it yields CASCLSAGELFF.

The rearrangement joins TRBV20-1 to TRBJ2-7; no clear D gene. The CDR3 runs 11 residues. Germline V gene lookup returns CDR1 DFQATT and CDR2 SNEGSKA (reference sequence). The CDR3 is CSAQSPYEQYF. The CDR3, as DNA: TGCAGCGCACAGAGCCCCTACGAGCAGTACTTC.

The V and J genes are TRBV7-2 and TRBJ2-2, with 9 bases fitting TRBD2. CDR1 and CDR2 (germline): SGHTA, FQGNSA. V lost 6 bases and J lost 7; bases outside the gene matches: 15. CDR3 length equals 17 residues. CDR3 residues: CASSLPLVAGDVGELFF. The CDR3 bases are TGTGCCAGCAGTCTCCCACTGGTAGCGGGAGATGTCGGGGAGCTGTTTTTT.

The V and J genes are TRBV28 and TRBJ2-3; 7 bases fit TRBD1. Germline trimming cut 3 bases from V and 3 bases from J; bases unmatched to any gene: 6. The CDR3 length is 15 residues. Germline CDR1 MDHEN, CDR2 SYDVKM. CDR3 sequence: CASSFMTGLTDTQYF. CDR3 DNA: TGTGCCAGCAGTTTCATGACAGGGTTAACAGATACGCAGTATTTT.

The genes are TRBV7-8 and TRBJ2-7; 12 nucleotides match TRBD2. V lost 1 base and J lost 6; bases outside the gene matches: 4. The CDR3 totals 15 residues. Germline V gene lookup returns CDR1 SGHVS and CDR2 FQNEAQ. In nucleotides, the CDR3 is TGTGCCAGCAGCTTAGAGTGGGGACTAGCGGGCGAGCAGTACTTC. Amino acid sequence: CASSLEWGLAGEQYF.

The rearrangement uses TRBV10-3 and TRBJ2-5, with a possible D match to TRBD2 (7 bases). The V and J ends lost 4 bases and 1 base respectively, with 19 bases between them. Germline CDR1 is ENHRY and CDR2 is SYGVKD. The CDR3 extends over 17 amino acids. This CDR3 is CAISARGGGGAQETQYF. For the CDR3, the DNA is TGTGCCATCAGTGCCCGGGGAGGGGGAGGGGCCCAAGAGACCCAGTACTTC.

The gene calls are TRBV6-5 and TRBJ2-3; D is unclear. Germline loops: CDR1 MNHEY, CDR2 SVGAGI. Trimming removed 6 bases from V and 5 bases from J, with 15 bases in between. The CDR3 consists of 14 residues. This CDR3 is CASSPPETRDTQYF. The CDR3 DNA sequence: TGTGCCAGCAGCCCGCCGGAGACGCGAGATACGCAGTATTTT.

V usage is TRBV6-1 and J usage is TRBJ2-7; D may be TRBD1 (6 bases). V lost 8 bases, J lost 2 bases, and 10 bases lay in between. Germline V gene lookup returns CDR1 MNHNS and CDR2 SASEGT. The CDR3 has 12 residues. The DNA for the CDR3 is TGTGCCAGCGGACAGCCCGCCTACGAGCAGTACTTC. It encodes CASGQPAYEQYF.

This chain joins TRBV28 and TRBJ2-2; D may be TRBD1 (6 bases). The CDR3 is made up of 12 amino acids. Germline assignment: CDR1 MDHEN and CDR2 SYDVKM. Trimming cost V 11 bases and J 2 bases, with 9 bases left between them. The CDR3 DNA reads TGTGCCTCGGACAGCAACACCGGGGAGCTGTTTTTT. Translation: CASDSNTGELFF.

In the case of this clone: The junction departs from germline at one end; a sequencing error may be responsible. The chain is built from TRBV7-8 and TRBJ2-1, with D maybe TRBD2 (5 bases). Germline lookup yields CDR1 SGHVS and CDR2 FQNEAQ. The CDR3 has 12 amino acids. The CDR3 nucleotides are TGTGCCAGCAGCCCCTGGGCGGGCCTCCCCCTCTTC. This sequence encodes CASSPWAGLPLF.

The chain uses TRBV7-2 and TRBJ2-2; TRBD2 agrees at 9 bases. J was trimmed by 5 bases and V by 3 bases; bases with no gene match: 7. The CDR3 is 16 amino acids. From germline, CDR1 is SGHTA and CDR2 FQGNSA. CDR3 in amino acids: CASSFYSGRRTGELFF. CDR3 DNA: TGTGCCAGCAGCTTTTATAGCGGGAGACGGACCGGGGAGCTGTTTTTT.

J is TRBJ2-7 and V is TRBV10-3, with TRBD1 as a possible D gene (6 bases). Between the trimmed V and J ends, which lost 10 bases and 1 base, there was a span of 17 bases. This CDR3 has 14 residues. Germline CDR1 is ENHRY and CDR2 is SYGVKD. This chain's CDR3 is CATAPPDSSYEQYF. The CDR3 nucleotides read TGTGCCACCGCCCCCCCGGACAGTTCCTACGAGCAGTACTTC.

This clone has only a few counts. The chain combines TRBV29-1 with TRBJ1-2; tentative D call: TRBD1 (6 bases). The CDR3 length is 14 residues. Trimming cost V 6 bases and J 1 base, with 15 bases left between them. Germline CDR1 reads SQVTM; CDR2 reads ANQGSEA. The CDR3 sequence is CSVPRDNNNYGYTF. CDR3 bases: TGCAGCGTGCCCCGGGACAACAATAACTATGGCTACACCTTC.

The chain has TRBV5-1 and TRBJ2-2; D remains unclear. Germline values: CDR1 SGHRS, CDR2 YFSETQ. The CDR3 totals 14 residues. V lost 5 bases to trimming and J lost 2 bases, with 10 bases between them. This CDR3 is CASRNYFNTGELFF. The CDR3 DNA reads TGCGCCAGCAGGAATTACTTTAACACCGGGGAGCTGTTTTTT.

The chain combines TRBV30 with TRBJ2-3; D might be TRBD2 (6 bases). CDR1 is GTSNPN, CDR2 SVGIG, per germline (reference sequence). This CDR3 spans 13 amino acids. V lost 1 base to trimming and J lost 4 bases, with 9 bases between them. The CDR3 sequence: CAWSGRGSDTQYF. CDR3 nucleotides: TGTGCCTGGAGTGGGCGGGGTTCAGATACGCAGTATTTT.

The chain is built from TRBV7-8 and TRBJ2-5; D may be TRBD2 (5 bases). The germline V and J ends were trimmed by 3 bases and 5 bases, with 16 bases remaining between them. This CDR3 comprises 15 residues. CDR1 and CDR2 (germline): SGHVS, FQNEAQ. The CDR3 reads CASSFGGGRSETQYF. The CDR3 DNA reads as TGTGCCAGCAGCTTTGGTGGTGGGAGAAGTGAGACCCAGTACTTC.

The chain recombines TRBV10-3 with TRBJ2-3; D is possibly TRBD1 (5 bases). The CDR3 loop spans 14 amino acids. V lost 0 bases to trimming and J lost 5 bases, with 9 bases between them. Germline V gene sequence: CDR1 ENHRY, CDR2 SYGVKD. CDR3 protein: CAISESTGVDTQYF. The DNA for the CDR3 is TGTGCCATCAGTGAGTCTACAGGAGTAGATACGCAGTATTTT.

The rearrangement links TRBV7-2 to TRBJ2-5, with D perhaps TRBD1 (7 bases). Germline CDR1 reads SGHTA; CDR2 reads FQGNSA. This CDR3 is 14 amino acids long. V was clipped by 4 bases and J by 5 bases, with 14 bases between them. The CDR3 protein is CASSSRRGEETQYF. CDR3 sequence (DNA): TGTGCCAGCAGCTCCCGCAGGGGGGAGGAGACCCAGTACTTC.

This sequence joins TRBV7-9 and TRBJ2-3; 7 nucleotides agree with TRBD1. CDR1 and CDR2 (germline): SEHNR, FQNEAQ (reference sequence). This CDR3 spans 15 amino acids. V shed 3 bases, J shed 4 bases, and the junction held 7 bases outside the gene matches. The CDR3 nucleotides are TGTGCCAGCAGCTTTTCGACAGGGCCCCCAGATACGCAGTATTTT. Amino acids: CASSFSTGPPDTQYF.

This clone came up once. The chain couples TRBV5-1 to TRBJ2-7; TRBD1 is a possible D gene (5 bases). Trimming removed 3 bases from V and 5 bases from J, with 18 bases in between. Germline V gene sequence: CDR1 SGHRS, CDR2 YFSETQ. The CDR3 runs 15 residues. CDR3 protein: CASSSSDRIYNEQYF. Here the CDR3 DNA reads TGCGCCAGCAGCTCGTCTGACAGAATTTACAACGAGCAGTACTTC.

The V call is TRBV10-3, the J call TRBJ2-7; D not resolved. Germline values: CDR1 ENHRY, CDR2 SYGVKD. This CDR3 spans 14 amino acids. Trimming stripped 4 bases from V and 2 bases from J, with 12 bases between. CDR3 in DNA: TGTGCCATCAGTGTTGGCCAGGATCCCTACGAGCAGTACTTC. Amino acids: CAISVGQDPYEQYF.